This T cell receptor beta chain comes out of a study of cytomegalovirus exposure and HLA in healthy donors. In the PCR, 60 Vbeta and 13 Jbeta primers were used. Assay: immunoSEQ multiplex PCR; the TCRdb copy retains only in-frame clones and omits some. The sample includes 120,000 or so clones, around 84% of them seen just once. The germline V gene has CDR1 MDHEN and CDR2 SYDVKM. The CDR3 is 14 residues long. J was trimmed by 0 bases and V by 6 bases; bases with no gene match: 2. V is TRBV28 and J is TRBJ1-3, with 7 bases fitting TRBD1. This receptor was identified in a man aged 18 to 29 in good health and CMV-seronegative. Sequenced: PBMCs. CDR3 sequence reads: CASRGTDSGNTIYF. The CDR3 DNA follows: TGTGCCAGCAGGGGGACAGACTCTGGAAACACCATATATTTT.